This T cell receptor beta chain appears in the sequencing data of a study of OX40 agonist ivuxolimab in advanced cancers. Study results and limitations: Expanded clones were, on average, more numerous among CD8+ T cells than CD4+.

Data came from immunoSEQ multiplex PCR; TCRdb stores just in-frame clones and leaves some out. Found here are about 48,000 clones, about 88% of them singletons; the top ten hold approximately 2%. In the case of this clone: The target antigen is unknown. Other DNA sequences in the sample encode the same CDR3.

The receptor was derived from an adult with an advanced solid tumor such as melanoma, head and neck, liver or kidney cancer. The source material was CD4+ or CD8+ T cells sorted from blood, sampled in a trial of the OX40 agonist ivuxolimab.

This chain's CDR3 is CASSPSVNTEAFF. The DNA of the CDR3 is TGTGCCAGCTCACCTTCGGTGAACACTGAAGCTTTCTTT. This chain connects TRBV18 to TRBJ1-1; D remains ambiguous. The germline V and J ends were trimmed by 3 bases and 0 bases, with 5 bases remaining between them. In germline, CDR1 is KGHSH, CDR2 LQKENI. The CDR3 is 13 amino acids. Full variable domain (outside the CDR3, taken from reference TRBV18 and TRBJ1-1): NAGVMQNPRHLVRRRGQEARLRCSPMKGHSHVYWYRQLPEEGLKFMVYLQKENIIDESGMPKERFSAEFPKEGPSILRIQQVVRGDSAAYFCASSPSVNTEAFFGQGTRLTVV.